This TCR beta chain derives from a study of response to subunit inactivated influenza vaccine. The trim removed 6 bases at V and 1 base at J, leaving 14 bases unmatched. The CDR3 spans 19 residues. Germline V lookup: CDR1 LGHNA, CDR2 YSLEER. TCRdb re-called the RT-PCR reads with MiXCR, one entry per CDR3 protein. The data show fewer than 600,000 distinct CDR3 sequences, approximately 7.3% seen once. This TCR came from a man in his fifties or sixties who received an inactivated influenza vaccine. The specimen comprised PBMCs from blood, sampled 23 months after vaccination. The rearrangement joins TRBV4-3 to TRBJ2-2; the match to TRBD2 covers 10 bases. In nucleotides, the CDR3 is TGCGCCAGCAGGAAGATTAGCGGGGGGCCCGAAATGAACACCGGGGAGCTGTTTTTT. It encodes CASRKISGGPEMNTGELFF.